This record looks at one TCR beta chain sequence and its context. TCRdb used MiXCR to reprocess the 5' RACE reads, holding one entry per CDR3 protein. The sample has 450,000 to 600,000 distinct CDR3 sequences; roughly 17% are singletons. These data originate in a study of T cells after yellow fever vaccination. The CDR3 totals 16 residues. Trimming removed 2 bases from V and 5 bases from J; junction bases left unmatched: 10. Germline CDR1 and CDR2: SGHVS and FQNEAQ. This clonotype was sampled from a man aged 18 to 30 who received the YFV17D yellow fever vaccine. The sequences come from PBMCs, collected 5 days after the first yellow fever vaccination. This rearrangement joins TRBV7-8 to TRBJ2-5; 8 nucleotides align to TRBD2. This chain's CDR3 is CASSLRGRGGRETQYF. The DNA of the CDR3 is TGTGCCAGCAGCTTAAGGGGACGCGGGGGGAGGGAGACCCAGTACTTC.